Included here is one TCR beta chain sequence, with context. Its antigen is not known. This entry belongs to a study of blood T cells in healthy people across ages. The germline V gene has CDR1 SGHRS and CDR2 YFSETQ. Deletions cut 4 bases from V and 9 bases from J, with 14 bases between. The CDR3 is 13 residues long. Study-wide results and caveats: The study regarded diversity estimates from one million T cells as underestimates.

With a J-beta primer mix and a sample-barcoded 5' primer, a second PCR ran roughly 7 to 11 cycles. Unique molecular identifiers of 12 random nucleotides labeled each cDNA. TCRdb itself ran the 5' RACE reads through MiXCR, one entry per CDR3 protein. The sample has 650,000 to 1,000,000 distinct CDR3 sequences, more than 35% seen once. The TCR originated in a man aged 80 or over in good health. Sample: blood. The genes are TRBV5-1 and TRBJ2-1; possibly TRBD1 or TRBD2 for D (6 bases each). CDR3 in amino acids: CASSPWRGAEQFF. CDR3 bases: TGCGCCAGCAGCCCCTGGAGGGGGGCTGAGCAGTTCTTC.